A single sample gave rise to the 29 T cell receptor beta chains below, sequenced in a study of blood T cell repertoires in COVID-19. The protocol was immunoSEQ multiplex PCR, while the TCRdb copy is restricted to in-frame clones and leaves out a portion. The data hold fewer than 300,000 clones, with 85% observed a single time. Sequenced input: PBMCs or T cells enriched from blood (not recorded which). The origin of the receptors is a woman aged 50 to 65 who had recovered from COVID-19.

This sequence joins TRBV7-9 and TRBJ2-7; D ambiguous. The CDR3 runs 13 residues. From germline, CDR1 is SEHNR and CDR2 FQNEAQ (reference sequence). Trimming pared 5 bases from V and 5 bases from J, leaving 13 bases between. CDR3 region: CASSHLNLNEQYF. The CDR3 nucleotides are TGTGCCAGCAGCCATCTTAACCTAAACGAGCAGTACTTC.

The chain has TRBV6-5 and TRBJ2-7; 12 positions match TRBD2. This CDR3 is built from 16 residues. Germline loops: CDR1 MNHEY, CDR2 SVGAGI. The ends lost 2 bases at V and 6 bases at J; junction bases unmatched: 8. The DNA for the CDR3 is TGTGCCAGCAGTTACGGACGGACTAGCGGGACCGGCGAGCAGTACTTC. This sequence encodes CASSYGRTSGTGEQYF.

In DNA form, the CDR3 reads TGCGCCAGCAGCCAATCAAACCAGGGACAGGGTTTTTCACCCCTCCACTTT. Protein product: CASSQSNQGQGFSPLHF. The rearrangement links TRBV4-1 to TRBJ1-6, with 9 bases that match TRBD1. This CDR3 spans 17 amino acids. The V and J ends lost 2 bases and 9 bases, in that order; junction bases with no gene match: 11. Germline V gene sequence: CDR1 MGHRA, CDR2 YSYEKL.

The chain is built from TRBV7-3 and TRBJ2-3; D uncertain. Trimming pared 3 bases from V and 2 bases from J, leaving 6 bases between. Germline CDR1 and CDR2: SGHTA and FQGTGA. The CDR3 has 13 amino acids. The CDR3 sequence: CASSFTPTDTQYF. CDR3 sequence (DNA): TGTGCCAGCAGCTTCACTCCCACAGATACGCAGTATTTT.

J is TRBJ1-1 and V is TRBV11-3; a possible D gene is TRBD1 (5 bases). CDR3 size: 13 residues. Germline V gives CDR1 SGHNT, CDR2 YENEEA. The V end was cut by 5 bases, the J end by 7 bases, with 14 bases between. DNA for the CDR3: TGTGCCAGCAGCCATACAGGAGGGGTTGAAGCTTTCTTT. Translated, it gives CASSHTGGVEAFF.

V is TRBV6-5 and J is TRBJ2-3; no clear D. The CDR3 spans 16 residues. With 0 bases removed from V and 1 base from J, the gap between germline ends came to 11 bases. CDR1 and CDR2 from the germline V gene are MNHEY and SVGAGI. The CDR3 loop is CASSYSERRGTDTQYF. For the CDR3, the DNA is TGTGCCAGCAGTTACTCGGAGCGCCGGGGCACAGATACGCAGTATTTT.

The chain has TRBV6-2 or TRBV6-3 and TRBJ2-2; 9 positions match TRBD2. With V trimmed by 4 bases and J by 5 bases, 17 bases remained unmatched. Germline V gene lookup returns CDR1 MNHEY and CDR2 SVGEGT. The CDR3 extends over 19 amino acids. The CDR3 protein is CASSSEYMVAGVGTGELFF. The CDR3 coding sequence is TGTGCCAGCAGTTCCGAGTATATGGTAGCGGGAGTGGGAACCGGGGAGCTGTTTTTT.

This sequence joins TRBV6-4 and TRBJ2-3; the match to TRBD1 covers 7 bases. The CDR3 extends over 14 amino acids. CDR1 is MRHNA and CDR2 is SNTAGT in the germline V gene. Trimming at V came to 9 bases and at J to 5 bases, leaving 11 bases not matched to a gene. The CDR3 DNA follows: TGTGCCAGGATTGTTAAGGGGGCGCGAGATACGCAGTATTTT. Residues: CARIVKGARDTQYF.

The gene calls are TRBV2 and TRBJ1-2; tentatively, D is TRBD1 (6 bases). Trimming removed 4 bases at V and 8 bases at J, with 17 bases between. CDR3 length: 14 amino acids. The germline V gene encodes CDR1 SNHLY and CDR2 FYNNEI. The CDR3 spells CASSVGRGIEGYTF. For the CDR3, the DNA is TGTGCCAGCAGTGTCGGCAGGGGAATAGAGGGCTACACCTTC.

This clone was found once. The V call is TRBV2, the J call TRBJ1-6; weak D call: TRBD1 (5 bases). Germline V gives CDR1 SNHLY, CDR2 FYNNEI. Between the trimmed V and J ends, which lost 2 bases and 10 bases, there was a span of 15 bases. The CDR3 runs to 15 residues. CDR3: CASSERGRAGSPLHF. The CDR3 DNA reads as TGTGCCAGCAGTGAAAGGGGAAGAGCGGGATCACCCCTCCACTTT.

The chain carries TRBV10-3 and TRBJ2-3; 7 positions agree with TRBD1. Germline V lookup: CDR1 ENHRY, CDR2 SYGVKD. This CDR3 contains 14 residues. V lost 7 bases to trimming and J lost 0 bases; unmatched junction nucleotides: 4. CDR3 DNA: TGTGCCATCAAATCGGACAGGAGCACAGATACGCAGTATTTT. Translated, it gives CAIKSDRSTDTQYF.

CDR3 nucleotides: TGTGCCACCAGCAGTCTAACAGGGGTCGAAGCTTTCTTT. It is translated as CATSSLTGVEAFF. V and J are TRBV15 and TRBJ1-1, with TRBD1 identical over 7 bases. Trimming removed 3 bases from V and 8 bases from J; junction bases left unmatched: 6. The CDR3 has 13 amino acids. The V gene's germline CDR1 is LNHNV and CDR2 YYDKDF (reference sequence). Together with reference TRBV15 and TRBJ1-1, the CDR3 gives the full variable domain: DAMVIQNPRYQVTQFGKPVTLSCSQTLNHNVMYWYQQKSSQAPKLLFHYYDKDFNNEADTPDNFQSRRPNTSFCFLDIRSPGLGDTAMYLCATSSLTGVEAFFGQGTRLTVV.

The chain employs TRBV6-2 or TRBV6-3 and TRBJ1-2; D ambiguous. This CDR3 comprises 14 residues. Trimming cost V 2 bases and J 4 bases, with 11 bases left between them. The V gene's germline CDR1 is MNHEY and CDR2 SVGEGT. CDR3 loop: CASSYAASSYGYTF. Written as DNA, the CDR3 is TGTGCCAGCAGTTACGCTGCGAGTTCCTATGGCTACACCTTC.

This clone has more than one count but fewer than ten. The V and J genes are TRBV7-9 and TRBJ1-4, with TRBD1 matching over 7 bases. With 6 bases clipped from V and 5 bases from J, the junction kept 9 bases outside the gene matches. This CDR3 comprises 15 residues. Germline CDR1 SEHNR, CDR2 FQNEAQ (reference sequence). This CDR3 reads CASSRQGNGNEKLFF. The CDR3 nucleotides are TGTGCCAGCAGTCGACAGGGAAATGGGAATGAAAAACTGTTTTTT.

CDR3 in DNA: TGCAGCGCCCAACGACAGGTGACGAATGAGCAGTTCTTC. Translated: CSAQRQVTNEQFF. The chain joins TRBV29-1 to TRBJ2-1, with D possibly being TRBD1 (6 bases). Germline CDR1 is SQVTM and CDR2 is ANQGSEA. The V gene lost 7 bases and the J gene lost 7 bases, with 17 bases spanning the gap. The length of the CDR3 is 13 residues.

This chain uses TRBV2 with TRBJ1-4, with D uncertain. Germline V gives CDR1 SNHLY, CDR2 FYNNEI. The CDR3 length is 15 residues. Between the trimmed V and J ends, which lost 4 bases and 3 bases, there was a span of 12 bases. In DNA, the CDR3 is TGTGCCAGCAGTGTTCGCGGGATGGCTAATGAAAAACTGTTTTTT. Translation: CASSVRGMANEKLFF.

V usage is TRBV9 and J usage is TRBJ2-7, with D tentatively TRBD2 (6 bases). The V end lost 3 bases, the J end lost 4 bases, and 17 bases lay between the germline ends. The CDR3 spans 15 residues. CDR1 and CDR2 from the germline V gene are SGDLS and YYNGEE. CDR3 region: CASSEAPGRQYEQYF. DNA for the CDR3: TGTGCCAGCAGCGAGGCCCCCGGGAGACAATACGAGCAGTACTTC.

The chain is built from TRBV6-5 and TRBJ2-3, with TRBD2 matching 9 bases. Germline CDR1 and CDR2: MNHEY and SVGAGI. The trim removed 2 bases at V and 5 bases at J, leaving 5 bases unmatched. This CDR3 region has 15 residues. The CDR3 region is CASSYTSGRLDTQYF. CDR3 DNA sequence: TGTGCCAGCAGTTACACCAGCGGGAGGCTAGATACGCAGTATTTT.

This clone has a single count. The rearrangement links TRBV30 to TRBJ2-7, with a tentative D call TRBD2 (5 bases). Germline V gene sequence: CDR1 GTSNPN, CDR2 SVGIG (reference sequence). V gave up 4 bases and J gave up 0 bases, with 13 bases separating them. The length of the CDR3 is 14 residues. CDR3 DNA sequence: TGTGCCTGGAACGGCGGGCTTAGCTCCTACGAGCAGTACTTC. Translated: CAWNGGLSSYEQYF.

This chain joins TRBV2 and TRBJ1-1; tentatively, D is TRBD1 (6 bases). V was trimmed by 4 bases and J by 1 base, leaving 13 bases between them. The CDR3 contains 15 residues. Per germline, CDR1 SNHLY and CDR2 FYNNEI. CDR3 coding DNA: TGTGCCAGCAGTGTGACAGGACGGGGGAACACTGAAGCTTTCTTT. Protein product: CASSVTGRGNTEAFF.

This chain links TRBV19 with TRBJ1-1; a weak D match, TRBD1 (6 bases). Trimming removed 4 bases at V and 0 bases at J, with 18 bases between. Germline CDR1 LNHDA, CDR2 SQIVND (reference sequence). The CDR3 extends over 17 amino acids. The chain's CDR3 is CASSTQRQVSMNTEAFF. The CDR3 DNA reads TGTGCCAGTAGTACGCAACGACAGGTCTCTATGAACACTGAAGCTTTCTTT.

The genes are TRBV5-1 and TRBJ1-4; unclear D gene. This CDR3 has 15 residues. The germline CDR1 and CDR2 sequences are SGHRS and YFSETQ. The V gene lost 2 bases and the J gene lost 0 bases, with 8 bases spanning the gap. The CDR3 is CASSLTPATNEKLFF. In nucleotides, the CDR3 is TGCGCCAGCAGCTTAACACCCGCAACTAATGAAAAACTGTTTTTT.

V gene TRBV7-9 combines with J gene TRBJ1-6; TRBD1 matches at 7 bases. Per the germline V gene, CDR1 is SEHNR and CDR2 is FQNEAQ (reference sequence). The CDR3 has 17 residues. Losses at the gene ends were 3 bases for V and 2 bases for J; bases not matched to a gene: 7. The CDR3 here is CASSFISGTAYNSPLHF. The CDR3 nucleotides read TGTGCCAGCAGCTTCATTTCTGGGACAGCCTATAATTCACCCCTCCACTTT.

V gene TRBV28 combines with J gene TRBJ1-1; 9 bases are shared with TRBD1. V shed 6 bases and J 7 bases; nucleotides not matched to a gene: 6. Germline V gene sequence: CDR1 MDHEN, CDR2 SYDVKM. This CDR3 region has 13 residues. The CDR3 loop reads CASRTGGWDEAFF. The CDR3 DNA reads TGTGCCAGCAGAACAGGGGGCTGGGATGAAGCTTTCTTT.

Here the CDR3 reads CASSRTADTQYF. The CDR3 DNA reads TGTGCCAGCAGCCGGACAGCAGATACGCAGTATTTT. The chain employs TRBV28 and TRBJ2-3; possibly TRBD1 for D (6 bases). Trimming pared 6 bases from V and 4 bases from J, leaving 8 bases between. The CDR3 is 12 residues long. Looked up from germline, CDR1 is MDHEN and CDR2 is SYDVKM.

The chain combines TRBV5-6 with TRBJ1-2; 7 nucleotides line up with TRBD1. J lost 4 bases, V lost 5 bases, and 8 bases had no gene match. The V gene's germline CDR1 is SGHDT and CDR2 YYEEEE. The CDR3 is 14 residues long. The CDR3 region is CASSPTGDGYGYTF. CDR3 in DNA: TGTGCCAGCAGTCCTACAGGGGATGGCTATGGCTACACCTTC.

The J gene is TRBJ1-2, the V gene TRBV5-1; TRBD1 is a possible D gene (5 bases). There are 15 residues in the CDR3. V was shortened by 4 bases and J by 3 bases, with 16 bases between the two germline ends. Germline V CDR1 and CDR2: SGHRS, YFSETQ. CDR3 DNA: TGCGCCAGCAGCCCGGACGGAGGGGAGTACTATGGCTACACCTTC. Protein product: CASSPDGGEYYGYTF.

V usage is TRBV20-1 and J usage is TRBJ1-4; D possibly corresponds to TRBD1 (5 bases). V lost 7 bases and J 13 bases, leaving 16 bases between the germline ends. CDR1 is DFQATT and CDR2 is SNEGSKA in the germline V gene (reference sequence). This CDR3 is 11 amino acids long. The CDR3 coding sequence is TGCAGTGTGCGGTCCAGGGATGGACTGTTTTTT. Protein product: CSVRSRDGLFF.

The V call is TRBV19, the J call TRBJ1-3; 7 bases fit TRBD1. CDR1 and CDR2 (germline): LNHDA, SQIVND (reference sequence). This CDR3 contains 17 residues. The V gene end was trimmed by 3 bases and the J gene end by 0 bases; junction bases not matched to a gene: 8. CDR3 sequence (DNA): TGTGCCAGTAGTATCGACAGGGTTACGGTCTCTGGAAACACCATATATTTT. Residues: CASSIDRVTVSGNTIYF.